Sequencing of this T cell receptor beta chain was carried out in a study of cytomegalovirus exposure and HLA in healthy donors. The wider study: Genotyping of more than 300 donors showed that around 85% belonged to the Caucasian-associated ancestry cluster.

Findings and caveats of the study: The study listed 150 to 200 cytomegalovirus-associated TCR beta chains. Later analysis suggested links between common viral pathogens and several top significant clusters.

The PCR employed 60 Vbeta primers together with 13 Jbeta primers. In the source study's methods: There were about 88 million unique TCR beta chains by a later count, and about 11 million of them were shared. Using immunoSEQ multiplex PCR, the repertoire was profiled, and TCRdb retains in-frame clones only, with some absent. That table furnishes V, J and clone size, whereas the DNA furnished D and trimming. The sample shows about 180,000 clones, roughly three quarters of them seen only once. As regards this clone: No antigen is known for it.

Sequences were obtained from PBMCs. This TCR derives from a woman in her forties or fifties in good health and CMV-seropositive.

CDR3 in DNA: TGCGCCAGCAGCCCCGACAGTTACAATGAGCAGTTCTTC. This sequence encodes CASSPDSYNEQFF. The chain carries TRBV5-1 and TRBJ2-1; D is possibly TRBD1 (5 bases). The CDR3 length is 13 residues. Trimming left V 4 bases short and J 4 bases short, with 9 bases between. Germline V CDR1 and CDR2: SGHRS, YFSETQ.